A single sample gave rise to the 20 T cell receptor beta chains below, sequenced in a study of shared clonotypes between healthy human individuals. TCRdb keeps only in-frame clones here, not all; method: immunoSEQ multiplex PCR. The profile shows roughly 1,100,000 clones, about 76% of them singletons. Input material: memory CD4+ T cells sorted from blood. The subset was: CD45RA-negative fraction. The source is a young man in good health.

The chain carries TRBV19 and TRBJ1-5, with D possibly TRBD1 on 6 matching bases. The V gene's germline CDR1 is LNHDA and CDR2 SQIVND (reference sequence). V was shortened by 5 bases and J by 3 bases, with 14 bases between the two germline ends. This CDR3 is 15 amino acids long. The CDR3 sequence is CASSSQQGPNQPQHF. The CDR3, as DNA: TGTGCCAGTAGTTCCCAACAGGGCCCCAATCAGCCCCAGCATTTT.

The V gene is TRBV5-6, the J gene TRBJ1-5; D gene unclear. The germline V and J ends were trimmed by 0 bases and 2 bases, with 15 bases remaining between them. The CDR3 spans 17 residues. CDR1 and CDR2 from the germline V gene are SGHDT and YYEEEE. CDR3 loop: CASSLAGRGEGNQPQHF. The DNA of the CDR3 is TGTGCCAGCAGCTTGGCCGGACGGGGTGAGGGCAATCAGCCCCAGCATTTT.

Here the CDR3 DNA reads TGTGCCAGCAGCTTGGCCGGGACAGGGGGCCAAGATACGCAGTATTTT. Protein sequence: CASSLAGTGGQDTQYF. V usage is TRBV11-2 and J usage is TRBJ2-3; 12 bases match TRBD1. This CDR3 is 16 amino acids long. Germline loops: CDR1 SGHAT, CDR2 FQNNGV. V dropped 3 bases and J dropped 5; count of bases not matched to a gene: 6. The whole variable domain, remainder taken from reference TRBV11-2 and TRBJ2-3, is EAGVAQSPRYKIIEKRQSVAFWCNPISGHATLYWYQQILGQGPKLLIQFQNNGVVDDSQLPKDRFSAERLKGVDSTLKIQPAKLEDSAVYLCASSLAGTGGQDTQYFGPGTRLTVL.

This chain uses TRBV18 with TRBJ2-1; 7 bases fit TRBD2. This CDR3 spans 13 amino acids. The germline gives CDR1 KGHSH, CDR2 LQKENI. V lost 0 bases and J lost 8; bases outside the gene matches: 1. The CDR3 DNA sequence: TGTGCCAGCTCACCACCTAGCGGGTATGAGCAGTTCTTC. Protein product: CASSPPSGYEQFF.

CDR3 region: CASSPVAWVYEKLFF. CDR3 DNA: TGTGCCAGCTCACCAGTCGCTTGGGTATACGAAAAACTGTTTTTT. This chain uses TRBV18 with TRBJ1-4; D ambiguous. The germline CDR1 and CDR2 sequences are KGHSH and LQKENI. V lost 2 bases to trimming and J lost 8 bases, with 15 bases between them. CDR3 length: 15 amino acids.

This chain uses TRBV7-8 with TRBJ2-5, with D tentatively TRBD1 (5 bases). The CDR3 is 13 amino acids. Germline V gene sequence: CDR1 SGHVS, CDR2 FQNEAQ. Trimming left V 5 bases short and J 4 bases short, with 11 bases between. CDR3 residues: CASSAGSRETQYF. DNA of the CDR3: TGTGCCAGCAGCGCAGGGTCGCGAGAGACCCAGTACTTC.

This clone was seen once. The chain carries TRBV28 and TRBJ2-7; D is possibly TRBD2 (5 bases). V lost 5 bases, J lost 0 bases, and 14 bases lay in between. This CDR3 has 15 residues. Germline V gene data show CDR1 as MDHEN and CDR2 as SYDVKM. CDR3 amino acids: CASSGGGRGSYEQYF. The DNA of the CDR3 is TGTGCCAGCAGTGGTGGAGGCCGCGGCTCCTACGAGCAGTACTTC.

The chain combines TRBV20-1 with TRBJ2-4; possibly TRBD2 for D (6 bases). The V gene lost 5 bases and the J gene lost 15 bases, with 17 bases spanning the gap. This CDR3 contains 11 residues. Germline V CDR1 and CDR2: DFQATT, SNEGSKA (reference sequence). The CDR3 reads CSAPRWDSLYF. DNA of the CDR3: TGCAGTGCTCCACGCTGGGACTCCCTGTACTTC.

The chain is built from TRBV5-1 and TRBJ1-6; no firm D call. CDR1 is SGHRS, CDR2 YFSETQ, per germline. This CDR3 has 13 amino acids. With 0 bases removed from V and 8 bases from J, the gap between germline ends came to 6 bases. The CDR3 DNA reads TGCGCCAGCAGCTTGGAGGTGGATTCACCCCTCCACTTT. This encodes CASSLEVDSPLHF.

This clone showed up just a few times. The rearrangement joins TRBV4-1 to TRBJ1-2, with a possible D match to TRBD1 (6 bases). The germline V gene encodes CDR1 MGHRA and CDR2 YSYEKL. V was trimmed by 4 bases and J by 0 bases, leaving 15 bases between them. The CDR3 spans 16 residues. CDR3 coding DNA: TGCGCCAGCAGCCGGGTACAGGGAATCTCTAACTATGGCTACACCTTC. Protein sequence: CASSRVQGISNYGYTF.

V usage is TRBV30 and J usage is TRBJ1-5; TRBD1 is a possible D gene (6 bases). From germline, CDR1 is GTSNPN and CDR2 SVGIG (reference sequence). V gave up 2 bases and J gave up 4 bases, with 18 bases separating them. The CDR3 consists of 16 residues. In nucleotides, the CDR3 is TGTGCCTGGAGTAGCCCCAGGGGACTGCGAAATCAGCCCCAGCATTTT. Translation gives CAWSSPRGLRNQPQHF.

CDR3 DNA: TGTGCCAGCAGTTACTCGGGGACAGGGGAAAATACGCAGTATTTT. Protein: CASSYSGTGENTQYF. J is TRBJ2-3 and V is TRBV6-6, with TRBD1 matching over 10 bases. The CDR3 runs to 15 residues. CDR1 is MNHNY, CDR2 SVGAGI, per germline (reference sequence). The junction had 4 bases not matched to a gene; V was cut back by 0 bases and J by 7 bases.

About this clone itself: The same CDR3 also results from other DNA sequences found in this sample. The chain joins TRBV9 to TRBJ1-1; tentatively, D is TRBD1 (5 bases). The CDR3 runs to 15 residues. Germline assignment: CDR1 SGDLS and CDR2 YYNGEE. V was clipped by 0 bases and J by 1 base, with 10 bases between them. The CDR3 protein is CASSVDGRGNTEAFF. CDR3 bases: TGTGCCAGCAGCGTAGACGGGAGGGGGAACACTGAAGCTTTCTTT.

On this clone itself: A far larger clone is off by one base, so a read error is likely. Other DNA sequences in the same sample also yield this CDR3. The chain has TRBV6-1 and TRBJ2-7, with D tentatively TRBD2 (7 bases). Trimming cost V 4 bases and J 7 bases, with 20 bases left between them. Germline assignment: CDR1 MNHNS and CDR2 SASEGT. The CDR3 runs to 15 residues. CDR3 coding DNA: TGTGCCAGCAGTGCCGTTGGCGGGGGCCCAGGTGAGCAGTACTTC. Its translation is CASSAVGGGPGEQYF.

The V and J genes are TRBV4-1 and TRBJ2-7, with D possibly TRBD2 on 6 matching bases. V was cut by 0 bases and J by 4 bases, with 7 bases left in between. Per the germline V gene, CDR1 is MGHRA and CDR2 is YSYEKL. CDR3 length: 13 amino acids. The CDR3 reads CASSQEEGYEQYF. CDR3 bases: TGCGCCAGCAGCCAAGAGGAGGGATACGAGCAGTACTTC.

On this clone itself: The sample holds other DNA sequences that translate to the same CDR3. The rearrangement links TRBV9 to TRBJ2-5; tentative D call: TRBD1 (5 bases). Germline CDR1 SGDLS, CDR2 YYNGEE. The CDR3 runs 13 residues. Trimming removed 4 bases from V and 2 bases from J, with 9 bases in between. This CDR3 reads CASSTGHQETQYF. CDR3 DNA sequence: TGTGCCAGCAGCACCGGACATCAAGAGACCCAGTACTTC.

This chain links TRBV5-1 with TRBJ1-4; D is uncertain. The CDR3 consists of 16 residues. Germline V gene lookup returns CDR1 SGHRS and CDR2 YFSETQ. V was cut by 4 bases and J by 5 bases, with 18 bases left in between. This CDR3 is CASSPTAGQLNEKLFF. As DNA, the CDR3 is TGCGCCAGCAGCCCCACGGCAGGCCAGCTAAATGAAAAACTGTTTTTT.

V gene TRBV7-9 combines with J gene TRBJ2-5; D gene ambiguous. Gene TRBJ2-7 matches the end of the DNA better, so the J call may be wrong. Germline CDR1 SEHNR, CDR2 FQNEAQ (reference sequence). The CDR3 runs 12 residues. Here the CDR3 DNA reads TGTGCCAGCGGCCGAAACGGATACGAGCAGTACTTC. Protein: CASGRNGYEQYF.

This chain uses TRBV9 with TRBJ2-7; TRBD1 might be the D (7 bases). The CDR3 consists of 16 residues. V was cut by 3 bases and J by 2 bases, with 18 bases left in between. Per germline, CDR1 SGDLS and CDR2 YYNGEE. The CDR3 is CASSARGDTSAYEQYF. The CDR3 bases are TGTGCCAGCAGCGCCAGGGGGGACACATCGGCCTACGAGCAGTACTTC.

This clone has more than one count but fewer than ten. The chain uses TRBV6-1 and TRBJ1-2; D ambiguous. Germline assignment: CDR1 MNHNS and CDR2 SASEGT. Trimming took off 4 bases at V and 0 bases at J, with 15 bases between the two ends. CDR3 length: 16 amino acids. The DNA of the CDR3 is TGTGCCAGCAGTGGAACTGGGGTAACGGCTAACTATGGCTACACCTTC. Protein sequence: CASSGTGVTANYGYTF.